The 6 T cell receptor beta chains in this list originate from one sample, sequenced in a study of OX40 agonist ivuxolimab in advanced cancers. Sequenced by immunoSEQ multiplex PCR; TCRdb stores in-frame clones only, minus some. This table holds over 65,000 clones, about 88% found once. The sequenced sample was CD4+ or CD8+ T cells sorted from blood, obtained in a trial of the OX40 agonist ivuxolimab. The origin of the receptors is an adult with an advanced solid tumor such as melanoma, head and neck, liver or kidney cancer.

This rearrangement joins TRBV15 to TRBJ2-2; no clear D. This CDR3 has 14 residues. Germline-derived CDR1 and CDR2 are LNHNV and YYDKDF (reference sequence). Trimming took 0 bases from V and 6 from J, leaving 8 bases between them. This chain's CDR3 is CATSRDYYSGELFF. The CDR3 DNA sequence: TGTGCCACCAGCAGAGATTACTATTCCGGGGAGCTGTTTTTT.

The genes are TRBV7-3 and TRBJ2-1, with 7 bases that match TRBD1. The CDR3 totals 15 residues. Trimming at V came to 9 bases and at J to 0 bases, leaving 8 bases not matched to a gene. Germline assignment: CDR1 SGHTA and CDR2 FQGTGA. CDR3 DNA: TGTGCCAGGAACAGGGGTCCCCTCTCCTACAATGAGCAGTTCTTC. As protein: CARNRGPLSYNEQFF.

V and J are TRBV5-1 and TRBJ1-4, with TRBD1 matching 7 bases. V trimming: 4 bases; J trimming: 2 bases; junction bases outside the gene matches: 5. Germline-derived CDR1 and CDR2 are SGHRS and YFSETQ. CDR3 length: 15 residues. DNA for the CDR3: TGCGCCAGCAGCCCACAGGGGTCGACTAATGAAAAACTGTTTTTT. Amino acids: CASSPQGSTNEKLFF.

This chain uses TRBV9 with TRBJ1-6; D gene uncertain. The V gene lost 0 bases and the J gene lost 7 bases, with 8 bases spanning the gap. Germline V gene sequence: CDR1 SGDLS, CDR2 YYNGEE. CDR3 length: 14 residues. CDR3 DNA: TGTGCCAGCAGCGTAGGGGCCAAGAATTCACCCCTCCACTTT. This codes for CASSVGAKNSPLHF.

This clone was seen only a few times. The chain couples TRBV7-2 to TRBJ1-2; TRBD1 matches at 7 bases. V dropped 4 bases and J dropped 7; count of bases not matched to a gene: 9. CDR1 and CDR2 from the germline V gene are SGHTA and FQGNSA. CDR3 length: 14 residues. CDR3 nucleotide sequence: TGTGCCAGCAGCTCCCAGAGGGGGCTCGGTGGCTACACCTTC. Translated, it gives CASSSQRGLGGYTF.

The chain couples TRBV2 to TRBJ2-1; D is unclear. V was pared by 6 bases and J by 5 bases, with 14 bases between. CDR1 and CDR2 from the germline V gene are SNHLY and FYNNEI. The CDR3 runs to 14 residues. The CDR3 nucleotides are TGTGCCAGCAGGGATAGTAGTCTACACAATGAGCAGTTCTTC. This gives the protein CASRDSSLHNEQFF.